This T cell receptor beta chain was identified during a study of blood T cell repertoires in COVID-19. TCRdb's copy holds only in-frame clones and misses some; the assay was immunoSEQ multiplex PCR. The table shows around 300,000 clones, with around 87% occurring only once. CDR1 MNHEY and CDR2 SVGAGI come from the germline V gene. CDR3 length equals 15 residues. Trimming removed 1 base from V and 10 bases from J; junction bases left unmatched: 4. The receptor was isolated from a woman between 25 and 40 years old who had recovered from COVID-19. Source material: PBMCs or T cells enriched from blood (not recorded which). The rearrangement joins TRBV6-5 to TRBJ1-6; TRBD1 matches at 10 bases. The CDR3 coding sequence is TGTGCCAGCAGTTACTGGGACAGGGGAGGCTCACCCCTCCACTTT. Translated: CASSYWDRGGSPLHF.